This TCR beta chain was sequenced in a study of cytomegalovirus exposure and HLA in healthy donors. The PCR used 60 Vbeta and 13 Jbeta primers. Sequenced by immunoSEQ multiplex PCR; TCRdb stores in-frame clones only, minus some. The data contain 150,000 to 200,000 clones, 70% to 85% of them singletons. Per the germline V gene, CDR1 is MGHRA and CDR2 is YSYEKL. CDR3 length: 15 residues. Trimming cost V 4 bases and J 2 bases, with 15 bases left between them. This clone appeared once. The sequence came from a woman aged 30 to 39 in good health and CMV-seropositive. What was sequenced was PBMCs. The V and J genes are TRBV4-1 and TRBJ2-7; a possible D gene is TRBD1 (6 bases). The chain's CDR3 is CASSLTTGPTYEQYF. CDR3 coding DNA: TGCGCCAGCAGCCTCACGACAGGACCCACCTACGAGCAGTACTTC.